This is a list of T cell receptor beta chains from one sample in a study of human T cells and chemical hapten exposure. One entry per CDR3 protein results from TCRdb running MiXCR on the RACE reads. The repertoire has 80,000 to 95,000 distinct CDR3 sequences, over 8.5% of them found once; the top ten carry about 4.2%. The sequencing used whole blood, collected in connection with sensitization to the hapten diphenylcyclopropenone (DPC). These receptors all stem from a woman between 50 and 59 years old with alopecia areata. Some clones in this sample may be carry-over from other donors' samples. CDR3s include the opening cysteine and the closing phenylalanine or tryptophan.

V	J	CDR3
TRBV29-1	TRBJ2-1	CSVEDAQRNEQFF
TRBV7-8	TRBJ2-7	CASSLLMGLQGYF
TRBV28	TRBJ2-2	CASSSAGDAGELFF
TRBV20-1	TRBJ1-2	CSAMEGNYGYTF
TRBV20-1	TRBJ1-1	CSARDAFLGQEAFF
TRBV7-9	TRBJ1-5	CASSLGGVSNQPQHF
TRBV18	TRBJ1-1	CASSPIGNTEAFF
TRBV11-2	TRBJ2-2	CASSRPTSGTGELFF
TRBV6-5	TRBJ2-3	CASRQATDTQYF
TRBV5-1	TRBJ2-4	CASSLEGTLALAKNIQYF
TRBV7-9	TRBJ2-4	CASGQGAYLDKNIQYF
TRBV9	TRBJ1-2	CASSVGAGIYGYTF
TRBV20-1	TRBJ2-7	CSARGVRGQSYEQYF
TRBV5-4	TRBJ1-1	CASSRLQDTGDTEAFF
TRBV27	TRBJ1-6	CASSLPTGGPNSPLHF
TRBV3-1	TRBJ2-1	CASSRDTDYNEQFF
TRBV7-9	TRBJ2-5	CASSLVLGETQYF
TRBV27	TRBJ1-6	CATTSGGLYSPLHF
TRBV24-1	TRBJ2-3	CATSDSLLAGGPDTQYF
TRBV12-5	TRBJ2-3	CASGLLAGDTQYF
TRBV2	TRBJ2-3	CASRGTLAGVDVTQYF
TRBV18	TRBJ2-1	CASSPQGGAHEQFF